What follows are 27 T cell receptor beta chains derived from one specimen sequenced in a study of beta chain features in type 1 diabetes. Study conclusions and caveats: Shortening of TCRB CDR3s, moderate but significant, appeared in all four CD4+ subsets of Type 1 diabetes patients.

Which antigens these TCRs recognize remains unknown. Every bit of the isolated RNA underwent reverse transcription, so sequencing read expressed TCRB transcripts. Profiled with immunoSEQ multiplex PCR; TCRdb holds only in-frame clones, not every one. The top ten hold roughly 1% of the sample, which has fewer than 400,000 clones, about a tenth seen once. The sequencing sample was made of central memory CD4+ T cells from blood. All receptors come from a man aged 30 to 39 with type 1 diabetes.

The chain links TRBV6-5 to TRBJ2-7; D call uncertain. CDR1 and CDR2 from the germline V gene are MNHEY and SVGAGI. The CDR3 consists of 16 residues. The V and J ends lost 2 bases and 3 bases respectively, with 17 bases between them. CDR3 protein: CASSYRSGVGVYEQYF. In DNA form, the CDR3 reads TGTGCCAGCAGTTACAGGTCTGGCGTCGGTGTCTACGAGCAGTACTTC.

V is TRBV7-2 and J is TRBJ2-3, with D possibly matching TRBD1 (5 bases). Germline CDR1 and CDR2: SGHTA and FQGNSA. The CDR3 contains 15 residues. Trimming cost V 2 bases and J 2 bases, with 11 bases left between them. The CDR3 coding sequence is TGTGCCAGCAGCTTACTCCAGGGCCTCACAGATACGCAGTATTTT. This encodes CASSLLQGLTDTQYF.

V gene TRBV9 combines with J gene TRBJ2-7; no definite D call. The ends were cut back, 0 bases at V and 7 bases at J, with 11 bases in the middle. Germline assignment: CDR1 SGDLS and CDR2 YYNGEE. This CDR3 contains 13 residues. The chain's CDR3 is CASSVATSSEQYF. CDR3 sequence (DNA): TGTGCCAGCAGCGTAGCTACAAGCTCGGAGCAGTACTTC.

The rearrangement links TRBV5-6 to TRBJ1-5; TRBD1 is a possible D gene (6 bases). Germline values: CDR1 SGHDT, CDR2 YYEEEE. Trimming removed 1 base from V and 2 bases from J, with 10 bases in between. CDR3 size: 15 residues. The CDR3 nucleotides are TGTGCCAGCAGCTTGACCTCAGGGGGCAATCAGCCCCAGCATTTT. Encoded protein: CASSLTSGGNQPQHF.

The V call is TRBV6-5, the J call TRBJ2-3, with TRBD1 matching over 9 bases. The CDR3 runs to 15 residues. V dropped 8 bases and J dropped 6; count of bases not matched to a gene: 12. Germline CDR1 and CDR2: MNHEY and SVGAGI. DNA of the CDR3: TGTGCCAGCTACCCCCCAACAGGGGGCGGCGATACGCAGTATTTT. Translating it yields CASYPPTGGGDTQYF.

This clone was seen at least ten times. The chain uses TRBV4-1 and TRBJ2-4, with TRBD1 identical over 8 bases. After removal of 0 bases from V and 12 bases from J, the junction contained 7 bases not matched to a gene. Germline V gene lookup returns CDR1 MGHRA and CDR2 YSYEKL. The CDR3 runs 14 residues. The CDR3 here is CASSQDSQGAGQYF. The CDR3 DNA is TGCGCCAGCAGCCAAGATTCCCAGGGGGCCGGTCAGTACTTC.

V is TRBV5-1 and J is TRBJ2-5; D gene unclear. The V and J ends lost 0 bases and 4 bases respectively, with 16 bases between them. The germline CDR1 and CDR2 sequences are SGHRS and YFSETQ. The CDR3 has 16 amino acids. CDR3 nucleotide sequence: TGCGCCAGCAGCTTGGGAGGTGTGGTCGGCACAGAGACCCAGTACTTC. Its translation is CASSLGGVVGTETQYF.

Ten or more counts support this clone. This rearrangement joins TRBV10-3 to TRBJ1-5; TRBD1 might be the D (6 bases). Trimming took 7 bases from V and 7 from J, leaving 20 bases between them. The CDR3 is made up of 15 amino acids. Germline V gives CDR1 ENHRY, CDR2 SYGVKD. The CDR3 here is CAITGTPGQEQPQHF. CDR3 DNA: TGTGCCATCACGGGAACACCGGGACAAGAACAGCCCCAGCATTTT.

V usage is TRBV5-6 and J usage is TRBJ1-1; D is uncertain. Looked up from germline, CDR1 is SGHDT and CDR2 is YYEEEE. The ends were cut back, 0 bases at V and 0 bases at J, with 9 bases in the middle. The CDR3 extends over 15 amino acids. The CDR3 sequence: CASSLDRLMNTEAFF. Written as DNA, the CDR3 is TGTGCCAGCAGCTTGGATCGTTTGATGAACACTGAAGCTTTCTTT.

There are many counts of this clone. The V gene is TRBV19, the J gene TRBJ2-5; D gene unclear. The length of the CDR3 is 15 residues. V lost 4 bases to trimming and J lost 0 bases, with 12 bases between them. Germline CDR1 reads LNHDA; CDR2 reads SQIVND (reference sequence). The CDR3 DNA is TGTGCCAGTAGTAGCCGCGGCGACTACCAAGAGACCCAGTACTTC. It codes for CASSSRGDYQETQYF.

This clone was observed a few times. The genes are TRBV21-1 and TRBJ2-5; the table calls TRBD2, which could not be checked here. TRBV21-1 is a pseudogene locus. The CDR3 is made up of 16 amino acids. CDR3 loop: CASSKGRDRLQETQYF. The CDR3 coding sequence is TGTGCCAGCAGCAAGGGAAGGGATCGACTACAAGAGACCCAGTACTTC.

This chain uses TRBV9 with TRBJ2-3; 11 bases line up with TRBD2. Germline loops: CDR1 SGDLS, CDR2 YYNGEE. The CDR3 has 16 amino acids. The V segment lost 0 bases and the J segment 2 bases; nucleotides outside the gene matches: 2. The CDR3 loop reads CASSVETSGATDTQYF. DNA of the CDR3: TGTGCCAGCAGCGTAGAGACTAGCGGGGCCACAGATACGCAGTATTTT.

The rearrangement uses TRBV7-6 and TRBJ1-1; D is undetermined. Germline V gene sequence: CDR1 SGHVS, CDR2 FNYEAQ. The CDR3 has 14 residues. The V end was cut by 5 bases, the J end by 2 bases, with 12 bases between. The CDR3 is CASSNELVNTEAFF. The CDR3 DNA sequence: TGTGCCAGCAGCAACGAGTTGGTCAACACTGAAGCTTTCTTT.

This clone appeared a few times. V usage is TRBV6-1 and J usage is TRBJ2-7; D possibly corresponds to TRBD1 (6 bases). Trimming cost V 2 bases and J 1 base, with 12 bases left between them. The CDR3 length is 15 residues. The germline gives CDR1 MNHNS, CDR2 SASEGT. The CDR3 here is CASSEWSGASYEQYF. CDR3 DNA: TGTGCCAGCAGTGAATGGTCAGGGGCTTCCTACGAGCAGTACTTC.

This clone was seen more than once but under ten times. The gene calls are TRBV6-5 and TRBJ2-7; D possibly matches TRBD1 or TRBD2 (5 bases each). In germline, CDR1 is MNHEY, CDR2 SVGAGI. Deletions cut 6 bases from V and 6 bases from J, with 15 bases between. The CDR3 extends over 13 amino acids. The CDR3 loop reads CASRTTQVGEQYF. In DNA, the CDR3 is TGTGCCAGCAGGACTACACAGGTGGGCGAGCAGTACTTC.

This chain uses TRBV5-1 with TRBJ2-1, with 7 bases lining up with TRBD2. The CDR3 totals 14 residues. With V trimmed by 4 bases and J by 8 bases, 9 bases remained unmatched. Germline V lookup: CDR1 SGHRS, CDR2 YFSETQ. CDR3 sequence (DNA): TGCGCCAGCAGCCAAAGCCGGGCGGGGGATGAGCAGTTCTTC. Amino acids: CASSQSRAGDEQFF.

This clone was seen repeatedly, ten times or more. The rearrangement joins TRBV9 to TRBJ1-3; D is ambiguous. The CDR3 has 16 residues. Germline-derived CDR1 and CDR2 are SGDLS and YYNGEE. Trimming left V 0 bases short and J 0 bases short, with 10 bases between. This CDR3 reads CASSVDQPSSGNTIYF. The CDR3 DNA reads as TGTGCCAGCAGCGTAGACCAGCCCAGCTCTGGAAACACCATATATTTT.

This clone was recorded a few times. The J gene is TRBJ2-5, the V gene TRBV4-3; TRBD1 agrees at 10 bases. Germline lookup yields CDR1 LGHNA and CDR2 YSLEER. V was pared by 4 bases and J by 2 bases, with 4 bases of the junction left unmatched. The length of the CDR3 is 15 residues. CDR3 DNA: TGCGCCAGCAGCCGAAGACAGGGGGCACAAGAGACCCAGTACTTC. Its translation is CASSRRQGAQETQYF.

The chain recombines TRBV7-2 with TRBJ1-5; a weak D match, TRBD1 (5 bases). CDR1 is SGHTA and CDR2 is FQGNSA in the germline V gene. Between the trimmed V and J ends, which lost 3 bases and 11 bases, there was a span of 14 bases. This CDR3 spans 13 amino acids. The chain's CDR3 is CASSLTGEGTQHF. CDR3 bases: TGTGCCAGCAGCTTGACCGGGGAGGGGACCCAGCATTTT.

In this sample, this clone turned up many times. This chain joins TRBV4-3 and TRBJ2-1; TRBD2 aligns across 7 bases. Germline trimming cut 2 bases from V and 4 bases from J; bases unmatched to any gene: 11. Per germline, CDR1 LGHNA and CDR2 YSLEER. The CDR3 has 17 residues. In DNA, the CDR3 is TGCGCCAGCAGCCAAACTAAGCGGGGCGTTGAGTACAATGAGCAGTTCTTC. Translation: CASSQTKRGVEYNEQFF.

About this clone: It may be a read error: a sequence one base away is much more abundant. The chain is built from TRBV19 and TRBJ2-7, with TRBD1 identical over 8 bases. CDR1 is LNHDA and CDR2 is SQIVND in the germline V gene (reference sequence). The CDR3 has 13 residues. The CDR3 nucleotides are TGTACCAGTAGTATACGGACAGGGTACGAGCAGTACTTC. Translated, it gives CTSSIRTGYEQYF.

This clone was counted between two and nine times. V usage is TRBV21-1 and J usage is TRBJ2-3; the DNA was not compared with TRBD1, the D call given in the table. TRBV21-1 is a pseudogene locus. The CDR3 is 16 residues long. DNA of the CDR3: TGTGCCAGCAGCAACGGGACAGCTGCTAGCACAGATACGCAGTATTTT. Amino acid sequence: CASSNGTAASTDTQYF.

This clone has a handful of counts. The V and J genes are TRBV4-3 and TRBJ2-3, with no clear D. V lost 0 bases and J lost 0, with 10 bases in between. CDR1 LGHNA and CDR2 YSLEER come from the germline V gene. The CDR3 is made up of 16 amino acids. CDR3 loop: CASSQEPPDSTDTQYF. CDR3 bases: TGCGCCAGCAGCCAAGAGCCCCCGGACAGCACAGATACGCAGTATTTT.

The chain couples TRBV11-2 to TRBJ2-5, with 9 bases fitting TRBD2. Germline-derived CDR1 and CDR2 are SGHAT and FQNNGV. The CDR3 spans 16 residues. V lost 5 bases, J lost 6 bases, and 13 bases stayed unmatched. CDR3 nucleotide sequence: TGTGCCAGCAGCCCTCCGGGGGCTAGCGGGGTCAAGACCCAGTACTTC. Protein: CASSPPGASGVKTQYF.

The chain combines TRBV10-1 with TRBJ1-6; D call uncertain. The CDR3 spans 12 residues. Germline CDR1 reads WNHNN; CDR2 reads SYGVQD (reference sequence). Trimming stripped 6 bases from V and 14 bases from J, with 14 bases between. The CDR3 sequence is CASSMTGKSLHF. CDR3 DNA: TGCGCCAGCAGCATGACGGGGAAATCCCTCCACTTT.

This clone has more than one count but fewer than ten. The chain uses TRBV29-1 and TRBJ2-7, with TRBD1 matching over 9 bases. This CDR3 has 13 residues. Unmatched junction bases numbered 5, after V lost 5 bases and J lost 3 bases. Germline V gene lookup returns CDR1 SQVTM and CDR2 ANQGSEA. The CDR3 sequence: CSVTGTGFYEQYF. CDR3 coding DNA: TGCAGCGTTACCGGGACAGGGTTCTACGAGCAGTACTTC.

The rearrangement links TRBV23-1 to TRBJ1-3; D ambiguous. TRBV23-1 falls under the ORF class, with uncertain function. V was pared by 0 bases and J by 0 bases, with 3 bases between. This CDR3 contains 14 residues. The CDR3: CASSQSASGNTIYF. CDR3 nucleotide sequence: TGCGCCAGCAGTCAATCAGCCTCTGGAAACACCATATATTTT.